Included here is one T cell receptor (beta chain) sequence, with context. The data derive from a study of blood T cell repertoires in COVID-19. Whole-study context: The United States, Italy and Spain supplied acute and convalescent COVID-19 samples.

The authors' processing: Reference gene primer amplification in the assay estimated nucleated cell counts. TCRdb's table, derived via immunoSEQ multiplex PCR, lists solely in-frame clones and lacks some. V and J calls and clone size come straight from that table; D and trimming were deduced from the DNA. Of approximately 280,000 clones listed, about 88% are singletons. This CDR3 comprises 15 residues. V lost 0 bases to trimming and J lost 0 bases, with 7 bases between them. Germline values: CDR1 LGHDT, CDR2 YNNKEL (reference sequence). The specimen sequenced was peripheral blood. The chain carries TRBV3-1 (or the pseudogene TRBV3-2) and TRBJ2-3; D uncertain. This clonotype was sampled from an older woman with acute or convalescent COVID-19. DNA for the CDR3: TGTGCCAGCAGCCAAGATTCAATCAGCACAGATACGCAGTATTTT. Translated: CASSQDSISTDTQYF.